This TCR beta chain was profiled in a study of Ad26.COV2.S vaccination and SARS-CoV-2 variants (dated by TCRdb to the early 2020s). Regarding the research as a whole: Donors in the vaccine arm were drawn from COV1001, a phase I-IIa trial of Ad26.COV2.S in healthy adults that was multicentre, randomized, double-blind and placebo-controlled. Trial participants were randomized into five groups of five: low-dose or high-dose Ad26.COV2.S given once or twice, or placebo on both occasions. The TCR-sequenced set comprised approximately 32 samples: about 19 Ad26.COV2.S vaccine recipients, 5 placebo recipients and 8 SARS-CoV-2 convalescent individuals. TCRbeta repertoire sequencing was used to assess the specificity and breadth of SARS-CoV-2-reactive T cell receptors after Ad26.COV2.S vaccination. Throughout the experiments and outcome assessment, investigators stayed blinded to trial group allocation. Dosing of Ad26.COV2.S was intramuscular, at either 5x10^10 or 1x10^11 viral particles, delivered as one shot or as two shots spaced 56 days apart.

Reading from cysteine to phenylalanine, the CDR3 counts 16 amino acids. The only DNA kept is the CDR3, 48 bases in frame from the first base. Looking up the germline V gene (reference sequence) yields CDR1 MNHEY and CDR2 SMNVEV. The V and J ends are trimmed by 0 bases and 8 bases, leaving 16 bases between them. General conclusions and limits of the study: The study was not powered for comparison of responses between vaccine doses or regimens. The authors noted that total T cell responses may have been underestimated by the TCR breadth and depth analyses. Vaccine and placebo recipients had comparable non-spike TCR breadth, which fits with the vaccine containing only spike. Substantial breadth of spike-specific CD8+ and CD4+ T cell responses was reported after vaccination. Spike-specific TCR breadth was higher in Ad26.COV2.S recipients than in placebo recipients (P = 0.0014).

Interpreted using the paper, the treatment or condition label stands for: some 20 received Ad26.COV2.S at low or high dose, single or two shots; roughly five received placebo; per-sample allocation not given. Repertoires of vaccine and placebo recipients were sequenced from samples collected on day 63 after the first injection. In Cohort 1b, roughly 25 adults aged 18-55 years were enrolled at a single site in Boston, USA, between 29 July and 7 August 2020. As a vaccine, Ad26.COV2.S was a replication-incompetent adenovirus type 26 vector that expressed a prefusion-stabilized SARS-CoV-2 spike protein derived from the original Wuhan strain. As for this clone: Its target antigen remains unknown. Per-nucleotide qualities are absent, and no much larger clonotype sits a single base away.

The immunoSEQ Assay was the method used to sequence TCRbeta CDR3 regions. After extraction, genomic DNA underwent amplification by bias-controlled multiplex PCR, followed by high-throughput sequencing. As for the original processing: To quantify the absolute abundance of every unique TCRbeta CDR3 region, sequences were collapsed and filtered. T cell fraction was estimated by normalizing TCRbeta template counts to usable DNA, which was measured by amplifying reference genes present in all nucleated cells. Repertoire TCRs were annotated as SARS-CoV-2-specific by exact matching of V gene, CDR3 amino acid sequence and J gene to a known reactive TCR set. MIRA supplied the reference SARS-CoV-2 TCR set, which was filtered for enrichment in COVID-19-positive ImmuneCODE repertoires so that public or cross-reactive TCRs were removed. Drawing on the MIRA antigens, annotated TCRs were analysed further at the level of specific ORF or position within ORF. Depth was the summed frequency of annotated unique rearrangements, while breadth was defined as annotated unique rearrangements over total unique productive rearrangements. Two-sided Wilcoxon rank-sum tests were applied when comparing TCR breadth between groups. TCRdb obtained this table from immuneACCESS and retained in-frame rearrangements with V and J assigned. These tables miss some clones; where compared with another copy, unresolved V genes account for less than half of the shortfall, and the remainder is unexplained. Clone size and the V and J calls come from that table; the DNA yielded D and trimming. This sample is represented by 250,000 to 300,000 clones; around 87% of them were singletons. The ten largest clones add up to about 3.5% of the sample.

This sequence uses TRBV27 and TRBJ1-4; the D segment cannot be called with confidence. The receptor's source is a person between 18 and 59 years old who received the Ad26.COV2.S COVID-19 vaccine or a placebo. The specimen comprised peripheral blood, sampled in a trial of Ad26.COV2.S vaccine versus placebo. The DNA sequence follows: TGTGCCAGCAGTTTATCTTTCGGGCTTAGTGGGGAAAAACTGTTTTTT. It codes for CASSLSFGLSGEKLFF.